The entry below gives a single T cell receptor beta chain sequence along with its context. The antigen is not known. The data are from a study of T cell responses to AZD1222 COVID-19 vaccine. Notes on the study in general: Only a handful of AZD1222 recipients, more than five in all, had baseline seropositivity. It should be noted that donors were predominantly white British and more often female, and clonal diversity was possibly underestimated. Repertoire sampling happened only post peak T cell response.

Profiled with immunoSEQ multiplex PCR; TCRdb holds only in-frame clones, not every one. The table includes 250,000 to 300,000 clones, 85% to 95% detected once. There are 16 residues in the CDR3. The germline CDR1 and CDR2 sequences are MNHEY and SVGAGI. Trimming took 2 bases from V and 2 from J, leaving 10 bases between them. V usage is TRBV6-5 and J usage is TRBJ2-6, with D perhaps TRBD1 (5 bases). The sample in question was peripheral blood, obtained 28 days after the second AZD1222 dose. The receptor's source is an adult who received the AZD1222 COVID-19 vaccine. The CDR3 bases are TGTGCCAGCAGTTACATGGAAGGGGCTGGGGCCAACGTCCTGACTTTC. Translation gives CASSYMEGAGANVLTF.